This passage covers 21 T cell receptor beta chains from one sample sequenced in a study of T cell responses to AZD1222 COVID-19 vaccine. Sequenced by immunoSEQ multiplex PCR; TCRdb stores in-frame clones only, minus some. The table has around 150,000 clones, about 92% seen once. Sequencing was performed on peripheral blood, taken 28 days after the second AZD1222 dose. These receptors were obtained from an adult who received the AZD1222 COVID-19 vaccine.

Points on this clone: A read error may account for a junction end that differs from germline. The rearrangement links TRBV18 to TRBJ1-6; D unresolved. CDR1 is KGHSH, CDR2 LQKENI, per germline. The CDR3 is 14 residues long. This CDR3 is CASSPEVNNSPLHF. CDR3 sequence (DNA): TGTGCCAGCTCACCGGAAGTGAATAACTCACCCCTCCACTTT. The whole variable domain, filled in from reference TRBV18 and TRBJ1-6, reads NAGVMQNPRHLVRRRGQEARLRCSPMKGHSHVYWYRQLPEEGLKFMVYLQKENIIDESGMPKERFSAEFPKEGPSILRIQQVVRGDSAAYFCASSPEVNNSPLHFGNGTRLTVT.

The rearrangement uses TRBV5-4 and TRBJ1-2; 8 bases match TRBD1. The CDR3 is 15 amino acids. Germline CDR1 SGHNT, CDR2 YYREEE (reference sequence). The J segment lost 5 bases and the V segment lost 2 bases, leaving 8 bases of the junction unmatched. CDR3 loop: CASSFNRGKLYGYTF. DNA for the CDR3: TGTGCCAGCAGCTTCAACAGGGGGAAGCTTTATGGCTACACCTTC.

This chain uses TRBV5-4 with TRBJ2-1, with 9 bases lining up with TRBD2. The CDR3 is made up of 15 amino acids. Losses at the gene ends were 7 bases for V and 1 base for J; bases not matched to a gene: 6. Germline lookup yields CDR1 SGHNT and CDR2 YYREEE (reference sequence). The CDR3 loop reads CASGSTSGSYNEQFF. CDR3 bases: TGTGCCAGCGGAAGCACTAGCGGGTCCTACAATGAGCAGTTCTTC.

The V and J genes are TRBV15 and TRBJ1-3; tentatively, D is TRBD1 (6 bases). With 3 bases removed from V and 3 bases from J, the gap between germline ends came to 12 bases. The CDR3 consists of 15 residues. Per germline, CDR1 LNHNV and CDR2 YYDKDF (reference sequence). Here the CDR3 DNA reads TGTGCCACCAGCAGCGACAACAGGGTTGGAAACACCATATATTTT. Translation: CATSSDNRVGNTIYF.

This clone was observed a single time. This rearrangement joins TRBV5-1 to TRBJ2-7; 8 bases match TRBD1. This CDR3 has 13 residues. Germline V gene lookup returns CDR1 SGHRS and CDR2 YFSETQ. Trimming took 1 base from V and 4 from J; bases not matched to a gene: 1. The CDR3 DNA reads TGCGCCAGCAGCTTGACAGGGGGGTACGAGCAGTACTTC. Translation: CASSLTGGYEQYF.

This chain joins TRBV5-6 and TRBJ1-5, with D perhaps matching TRBD1 (6 bases). CDR1 and CDR2 (germline): SGHDT, YYEEEE. V shed 4 bases and J shed 7 bases, with 15 bases lying between them. CDR3 length: 14 amino acids. The CDR3 sequence is CASSRGQGRQPQHF. CDR3 in DNA: TGTGCCAGCAGCCGGGGGCAGGGACGGCAGCCCCAGCATTTT. Full variable domain (missing parts from reference TRBV5-6 and TRBJ1-5): DAGVTQSPTHLIKTRGQQVTLRCSPKSGHDTVSWYQQALGQGPQFIFQYYEEEERQRGNFPDRFSGHQFPNYSSELNVNALLLGDSALYLCASSRGQGRQPQHFGDGTRLSIL.

DNA of the CDR3: TGTGCCAGTAGCCCCCAGGTTACGAACACTGAAGCTTTCTTT. Its protein product is CASSPQVTNTEAFF. The gene calls are TRBV19 and TRBJ1-1; D gene unclear. This CDR3 contains 14 residues. Per germline, CDR1 LNHDA and CDR2 SQIVND (reference sequence). V lost 6 bases and J lost 1, with 12 bases in between.

The chain couples TRBV7-9 to TRBJ1-6; D remains unclear. The CDR3 spans 12 residues. V lost 1 base to trimming and J lost 10 bases, with 5 bases between them. CDR1 and CDR2 (germline): SEHNR, FQNEAQ (reference sequence). The CDR3 nucleotides read TGTGCCAGCAGCTTAGGTGTGTCACCCCTCCACTTT. Its translation: CASSLGVSPLHF.

This chain uses TRBV5-1 with TRBJ1-1; D not certain. V lost 4 bases, J lost 6 bases, and 16 bases lay in between. Germline V gene data show CDR1 as SGHRS and CDR2 as YFSETQ. The CDR3 loop spans 14 amino acids. The CDR3 DNA reads as TGCGCCAGCAGCCTGAACGGGGATTACGCTGAAGCTTTCTTT. Its protein is CASSLNGDYAEAFF.

The chain recombines TRBV2 with TRBJ1-2; D may be TRBD1 (5 bases). Trimming took 7 bases from V and 7 from J, leaving 16 bases between them. This CDR3 has 13 amino acids. In germline, CDR1 is SNHLY, CDR2 FYNNEI. This CDR3 reads CASMPGPGRGYTF. DNA of the CDR3: TGTGCCAGCATGCCAGGGCCAGGGCGTGGCTACACCTTC. Complete variable domain (other parts from reference TRBV2 and TRBJ1-2): EPEVTQTPSHQVTQMGQEVILRCVPISNHLYFYWYRQILGQKVEFLVSFYNNEISEKSEIFDDQFSVERPDGSNFTLKIRSTKLEDSAMYFCASMPGPGRGYTFGSGTRLTVV.

The chain's CDR3 is CASSQAQGEGAYEQYF. The CDR3, as DNA: TGTGCCAGCAGCCAAGCACAGGGAGAAGGGGCCTACGAGCAGTACTTC. The rearrangement uses TRBV4-2 and TRBJ2-7, with D maybe TRBD1 (6 bases). This CDR3 is 16 amino acids long. V shed 1 base and J shed 2 bases, with 15 bases lying between them. CDR1 and CDR2 (germline): LGHNA, YNFKEQ.

The chain has TRBV5-6 and TRBJ2-1; D might be TRBD1 or TRBD2, each matching 5 bases. This CDR3 is 14 amino acids long. Germline CDR1 and CDR2: SGHDT and YYEEEE. With 4 bases removed from V and 5 bases from J, the gap between germline ends came to 13 bases. The CDR3 sequence: CASSPGTPDNEQFF. DNA of the CDR3: TGTGCCAGCAGCCCAGGGACCCCGGACAATGAGCAGTTCTTC.

The chain links TRBV10-3 to TRBJ2-7; D ambiguous. Per the germline V gene, CDR1 is ENHRY and CDR2 is SYGVKD. CDR3 length: 13 amino acids. V lost 0 bases and J lost 7, with 10 bases in between. The CDR3 region has the DNA TGTGCCATCAGTGAGTCGGGATTATGGGAGCAGTACTTC. Encoded protein: CAISESGLWEQYF.

This sequence joins TRBV4-1 and TRBJ1-6; D may be TRBD1 (6 bases). This CDR3 region has 15 residues. V lost 6 bases to trimming and J lost 9 bases, with 18 bases between them. The germline CDR1 and CDR2 sequences are MGHRA and YSYEKL. CDR3 in DNA: TGCGCCAGCAGGCCGGGAGGGGGTACAGGTTCACCCCTCCACTTT. It encodes CASRPGGGTGSPLHF.

The chain links TRBV7-6 to TRBJ1-2; TRBD1 matches at 8 bases. The germline V gene has CDR1 SGHVS and CDR2 FNYEAQ. Trimming at V came to 6 bases and at J to 8 bases, leaving 2 bases not matched to a gene. The CDR3 is 11 residues long. CDR3 protein: CASRPGGGYTF. The CDR3 bases are TGTGCCAGCAGGCCAGGGGGCGGCTACACCTTC.

A few counts support this clone. The chain combines TRBV4-2 with TRBJ2-2; TRBD1 matches at 7 bases. V lost 4 bases to trimming and J lost 1 base; unmatched junction nucleotides: 0. Germline lookup yields CDR1 LGHNA and CDR2 YNFKEQ. CDR3 size: 14 residues. CDR3 amino acids: CASSRTGNTGELFF. CDR3 sequence (DNA): TGTGCCAGCAGCCGGACAGGGAACACCGGGGAGCTGTTTTTT.

The sample holds one count of this clone. The V and J genes are TRBV7-8 and TRBJ1-1, with unresolved D. From germline, CDR1 is SGHVS and CDR2 FQNEAQ. The CDR3 covers 14 residues. V gave up 4 bases and J gave up 5 bases, with 14 bases separating them. The CDR3 sequence is CASSYSEGATEAFF. The CDR3 DNA sequence: TGTGCCAGCAGCTACTCGGAGGGAGCGACTGAAGCTTTCTTT. The full variable domain, with the rest looked up from reference TRBV7-8 and TRBJ1-1, is GAGVSQSPRYKVAKRGQDVALRCDPISGHVSLFWYQQALGQGPEFLTYFQNEAQLDKSGLPSDRFFAERPEGSVSTLKIQRTQQEDSAVYLCASSYSEGATEAFFGQGTRLTVV.

This clone turned up a few times. The chain has TRBV27 and TRBJ2-1, with D maybe TRBD2 (5 bases). Germline V gene sequence: CDR1 MNHEY, CDR2 SMNVEV (reference sequence). The germline V and J ends were trimmed by 2 bases and 12 bases, with 17 bases remaining between them. The CDR3 length is 14 residues. The CDR3 loop reads CASSLDRTRARQFF. CDR3 nucleotide sequence: TGTGCCAGCAGTTTAGATAGGACTCGGGCTAGGCAGTTCTTC.

The V and J genes are TRBV5-4 and TRBJ2-1; 9 bases fit TRBD1. This CDR3 is built from 15 residues. CDR1 is SGHNT and CDR2 is YYREEE in the germline V gene (reference sequence). V lost 3 bases to trimming and J lost 8 bases; unmatched junction nucleotides: 9. CDR3 protein: CASSWWDRDRDEQFF. In nucleotides, the CDR3 is TGTGCCAGCAGCTGGTGGGACAGGGATAGAGATGAGCAGTTCTTC.

The sample holds one count of this clone. The chain carries TRBV4-1 and TRBJ2-7; 14 bases align to TRBD2. This CDR3 has 15 amino acids. In germline, CDR1 is MGHRA, CDR2 YSYEKL. V lost 0 bases, J lost 12 bases, and 7 bases stayed unmatched. The CDR3 nucleotides are TGCGCCAGCAGCCAAGACATGACTAGCGGGGGGGCCCTGTACTTC. Translated: CASSQDMTSGGALYF.

The V call is TRBV5-4, the J call TRBJ2-7, with D uncertain. Germline V CDR1 and CDR2: SGHNT, YYREEE (reference sequence). V lost 0 bases to trimming and J lost 0 bases, with 16 bases between them. The CDR3 spans 17 residues. The CDR3 protein is CASSLEGNSYVSYEQYF. The DNA of the CDR3 is TGTGCCAGCAGCTTGGAGGGAAACTCCTACGTCTCCTACGAGCAGTACTTC.